This is a list of T cell receptor beta chains from one sample in a study of CD8 T cells in Susac syndrome. TCRdb used MiXCR to reprocess the immunoSEQ multiplex PCR reads, holding one entry per CDR3 protein. The sample carries roughly 200,000 distinct CDR3 sequences, roughly 95% recorded once. Material for sequencing was CD4+ T cells from PBMCs. All receptors derive from a human donor in good health. The CDR3 runs from the conserved cysteine through the conserved F or W.

CAWSGGQFETQYF TRBJ2-5 TRBV30
CSARVRGRARDTQYF TRBJ2-3 TRBV20-1
CSAPLTPNTEAFF TRBJ1-1 TRBV20-1
CASSISYGSSYNEQFF TRBJ2-1 TRBV19
CASSPWKADTEAFF TRBJ1-1 TRBV2
CSAQNNEQFF TRBJ2-1 TRBV20-1
CSAGGADYEQYF TRBJ2-7 TRBV20-1
CASSLEWSGGPLAKNIQYF TRBJ2-4 TRBV7-2
CAWSVSYGYTF TRBJ1-2 TRBV30
CASSLQAHNTGELFF TRBJ2-2 TRBV6-2/TRBV6-3
CSAINLGTSGRSEQFF TRBJ2-1 TRBV20-1
CASSLPHGNEQYF TRBJ2-7 TRBV12-3/TRBV12-4
CASSSGPRSYEQYF TRBJ2-7 TRBV6-2/TRBV6-3
CATSRDLSTEAFF TRBJ1-1 TRBV15
CASSLRLAGGGEQFF TRBJ2-1 TRBV28
CSARDPGRPDHNEQFF TRBJ2-1 TRBV20-1
CASSRSGGGSTEAFF TRBJ1-1 TRBV3-1
CASSLPLRTSGRTALRGQYF TRBJ2-7 TRBV6-2/TRBV6-3
CAWRGGMFYEQYF TRBJ2-7 TRBV30
CASSEGLAPLRNEQFF TRBJ2-1 TRBV2
CASSFDRGGETQYF TRBJ2-5 TRBV7-9
CASSLAGRTEAFF TRBJ1-1 TRBV7-9
CSAQREGNEQFF TRBJ2-1 TRBV20-1
CSAREGTANYGYTF TRBJ1-2 TRBV20-1
CSVDDSAKNIQYF TRBJ2-4 TRBV29-1
CASGRTQETQYF TRBJ2-5 TRBV19
CASSQDLVSTEAFF TRBJ1-1 TRBV3-1
CASSPSGLSGANVLTF TRBJ2-6 TRBV4-3
CASSLSNKPAGNTIYF TRBJ1-3 TRBV7-9
CAWGRLAGAYNEQFF TRBJ2-1 TRBV30
CASSGLLNNEQFF TRBJ2-1 TRBV18
CAWSNAQGSETQYF TRBJ2-5 TRBV30
CASSLLGWEGNQPQHF TRBJ1-5 TRBV7-2
CASSSGDGQPQHF TRBJ1-5 TRBV6-6
CASSAEIPKQFF TRBJ2-1 TRBV2
CASGLPGTDYGYTF TRBJ1-2 TRBV5-6
CSASGGDTQYF TRBJ2-3 TRBV20-1
CASTPGTGFYEQYF TRBJ2-7 TRBV6-2/TRBV6-3
CASSPQDTEAFF TRBJ1-1 TRBV7-9
CASSVGTANQPQHF TRBJ1-5 TRBV9
CASSVLAGVKYNEQFF TRBJ2-1 TRBV28
CASSETGTANTGELFF TRBJ2-2 TRBV25-1
CATSREYQPQHF TRBJ1-5 TRBV15
CATSGTSGIFEQYF TRBJ2-7 TRBV28
CASSPTAGLSTDTQYF TRBJ2-3 TRBV4-3
CASSLGQGFVIQYF TRBJ2-4 TRBV13
CSASFEGRETQYF TRBJ2-5 TRBV20-1
CSVFDRAVRNIQYF TRBJ2-4 TRBV29-1
CATLKETQYF TRBJ2-5 TRBV2
CSVRDGENIQYF TRBJ2-4 TRBV29-1
CSVTNTGELFF TRBJ2-2 TRBV29-1
CASPGGVTYEQYF TRBJ2-7 TRBV21-1
CASSLAGSNREQYF TRBJ2-7 TRBV7-9
CASSLDSFYGYTF TRBJ1-2 TRBV27
CASSERDRGSEQYF TRBJ2-7 TRBV2
CSAAIQETQYF TRBJ2-5 TRBV20-1
CAWSAGGYNQPQHF TRBJ1-5 TRBV30